The clone carrying this T cell receptor (beta chain) was seen repeatedly, ten times or more. Its target is unknown. The CDR3 is 15 amino acids. From germline, CDR1 is SGHDN and CDR2 FVKESK. Trimming took off 5 bases at V and 6 bases at J, with 19 bases between the two ends. The sample is drawn from a study of human T cells and chemical hapten exposure. Study-wide context: Chiefly women, the patients showed alopecia areata, totalis or universalis. Small pooled library volume differences chiefly drove per-sample TCR yield variation. Study conclusions and caveats: Expanded TCRs created a significantly greater count of big CDR3 similarity clusters than controls did.

Attachment of unique molecular identifiers to individual cDNA molecules was performed in the library. One entry per CDR3 protein results from TCRdb running MiXCR on the RACE reads. Among about 350,000 distinct CDR3 sequences listed, about 6% were seen once. The time point denotes: patch test 2, 6 weeks after DPC sensitization. Described treatment: therapeutic diphenylcyclopropenone sensitization with weekly scalp DPC. This sequence was found in a woman younger than 35 with alopecia areata. Some clones in this sample may be carry-over from other donors' samples. Material: whole blood, obtained in connection with sensitization to the hapten diphenylcyclopropenone (DPC). The chain uses TRBV14 and TRBJ1-2; unclear D gene. This chain's CDR3 is CASSREDLWEDGYTF. The CDR3 nucleotides read TGTGCCAGCAGCAGAGAGGATCTTTGGGAAGATGGCTACACCTTC.